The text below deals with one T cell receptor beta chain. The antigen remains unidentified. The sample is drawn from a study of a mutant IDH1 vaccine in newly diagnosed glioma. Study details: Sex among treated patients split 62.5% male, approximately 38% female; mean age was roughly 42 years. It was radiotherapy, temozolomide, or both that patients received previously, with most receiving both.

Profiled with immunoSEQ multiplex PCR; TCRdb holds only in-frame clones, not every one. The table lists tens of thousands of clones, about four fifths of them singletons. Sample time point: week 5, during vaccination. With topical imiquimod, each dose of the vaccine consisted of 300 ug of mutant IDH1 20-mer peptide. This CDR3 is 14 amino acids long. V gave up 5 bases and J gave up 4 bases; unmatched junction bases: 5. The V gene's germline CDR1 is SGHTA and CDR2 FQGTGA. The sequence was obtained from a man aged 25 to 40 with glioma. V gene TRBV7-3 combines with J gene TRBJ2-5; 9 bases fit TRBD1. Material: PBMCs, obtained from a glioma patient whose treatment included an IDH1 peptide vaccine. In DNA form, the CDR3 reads TGTGCCAGCAGCCGGACGGGACAGGGAGAGACCCAGTACTTC. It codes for CASSRTGQGETQYF.